Following are 15 T cell receptor beta chains from one sample sequenced in a study of sequential checkpoint blockade in melanoma. The treatment denotes: randomized to nivolumab then ipilimumab (arm A) or the reverse (arm B). Method: immunoSEQ multiplex PCR; TCRdb's copy keeps in-frame clones and lacks some. The sample includes some 40,000 clones, around nine tenths of them seen just once. Source: CD8+ T cells sorted from blood (inferred from file names), taken from a patient given nivolumab and ipilimumab in sequence. The source is a human donor with melanoma.

The V gene is TRBV12-5, the J gene TRBJ1-5; D not certain. CDR1 and CDR2 from the germline V gene are LGHNT and FRNRAP. The CDR3 totals 17 residues. V lost 2 bases and J 0 bases, leaving 14 bases between the germline ends. For the CDR3, the DNA is TGTGCTAGTGGTTTGAAACTCACGGACTATAGCAATCAGCCCCAGCATTTT. This encodes CASGLKLTDYSNQPQHF.

This clone was observed a handful of times. The chain employs TRBV18 and TRBJ2-1; 8 bases line up with TRBD1. Germline lookup yields CDR1 KGHSH and CDR2 LQKENI. There are 15 residues in the CDR3. With 6 bases clipped from V and 4 bases from J, the junction kept 8 bases outside the gene matches. The CDR3 reads CASSQDRAVYNEQFF. The CDR3 bases are TGTGCCAGCTCTCAGGACAGGGCGGTTTACAATGAGCAGTTCTTC.

The chain recombines TRBV27 with TRBJ2-5; unclear D gene. CDR3 length equals 11 residues. CDR1 is MNHEY, CDR2 SMNVEV, per germline (reference sequence). V was pared by 6 bases and J by 5 bases, with 7 bases between. CDR3 sequence (DNA): TGTGCCAGCAGCAACCGGGAGACCCAGTACTTC. This encodes CASSNRETQYF.

This chain joins TRBV19 and TRBJ2-5; 11 bases are shared with TRBD1. The end of the DNA is better explained by TRBJ2-7, so the J call may be wrong. The V gene's germline CDR1 is LNHDA and CDR2 SQIVND (reference sequence). This CDR3 is 15 amino acids long. CDR3 residues: CASSIGQGAFYEQYF. The CDR3 DNA reads as TGTGCCAGTAGTATTGGACAGGGGGCTTTCTACGAGCAGTACTTC.

V and J are TRBV4-2 and TRBJ1-1; 8 nucleotides agree with TRBD1. This CDR3 has 15 amino acids. Losses at the gene ends were 0 bases for V and 6 bases for J; bases not matched to a gene: 6. Looked up from germline, CDR1 is LGHNA and CDR2 is YNFKEQ. Here the CDR3 DNA reads TGTGCCAGCAGCCAAGACGCCAGGGGGCAGGCTGAAGCTTTCTTT. This gives the protein CASSQDARGQAEAFF.

This chain uses TRBV30 with TRBJ2-1, with unresolved D. The germline V gene encodes CDR1 GTSNPN and CDR2 SVGIG (reference sequence). The V gene lost 4 bases and the J gene lost 0 bases, with 10 bases spanning the gap. CDR3 length equals 14 residues. CDR3 nucleotides: TGTGCCTGGACATCGCATAGCTCCTACAATGAGCAGTTCTTC. Residues: CAWTSHSSYNEQFF.

V and J are TRBV9 and TRBJ2-7; 11 nucleotides agree with TRBD2. Trimming cost V 4 bases and J 5 bases; bases outside gene matches: 5. This CDR3 has 14 amino acids. The germline V gene has CDR1 SGDLS and CDR2 YYNGEE. CDR3 nucleotides: TGTGCCAGCAGCACTAGCGGGAGCTTCCACGAGCAGTACTTC. Protein product: CASSTSGSFHEQYF.

The genes are TRBV4-3 and TRBJ1-5, with 8 nucleotides matching TRBD1. The ends lost 2 bases at V and 6 bases at J; junction bases unmatched: 6. This CDR3 has 15 amino acids. Germline-derived CDR1 and CDR2 are LGHNA and YSLEER. The CDR3 here is CASSQSYRGGQPQHF. The DNA of the CDR3 is TGCGCCAGCAGCCAATCCTACAGGGGGGGTCAGCCCCAGCATTTT.

The gene calls are TRBV5-8 and TRBJ2-7; D call uncertain. Trimming stripped 0 bases from V and 3 bases from J, with 7 bases between. This CDR3 is 13 amino acids long. Germline lookup yields CDR1 SGHTS and CDR2 YDEGEE. The chain's CDR3 is CASSLDRVYEQYF. The CDR3 coding sequence is TGTGCCAGCAGCTTGGATCGGGTCTACGAGCAGTACTTC.

V gene TRBV15 combines with J gene TRBJ1-6; D is perhaps TRBD1 (6 bases). Germline CDR1 reads LNHNV; CDR2 reads YYDKDF (reference sequence). Trimming removed 5 bases at V and 8 bases at J, with 13 bases between. This CDR3 spans 14 amino acids. The CDR3 reads CATSRTGSDSPLHF. For the CDR3, the DNA is TGTGCCACCAGCCGTACAGGGAGTGATTCACCCCTCCACTTT.

The genes are TRBV11-1 and TRBJ2-2; D gene unclear. There are 15 residues in the CDR3. V was trimmed by 2 bases and J by 2 bases, leaving 9 bases between them. The germline V gene has CDR1 SGHAT and CDR2 FQDESV (reference sequence). The CDR3 protein is CASSLLQANTGELFF. For the CDR3, the DNA is TGTGCCAGCAGCTTACTGCAGGCCAACACCGGGGAGCTGTTTTTT.

The chain recombines TRBV5-1 with TRBJ2-3; 10 bases are shared with TRBD2. V gave up 5 bases and J gave up 2 bases; unmatched junction bases: 8. The CDR3 consists of 16 residues. The germline gives CDR1 SGHRS, CDR2 YFSETQ. CDR3 nucleotide sequence: TGCGCCAGCAGTTACCGGACTAGCGGCCTCACAGATACGCAGTATTTT. It specifies CASSYRTSGLTDTQYF. Full variable domain (missing parts from reference TRBV5-1 and TRBJ2-3): KAGVTQTPRYLIKTRGQQVTLSCSPISGHRSVSWYQQTPGQGLQFLFEYFSETQRNKGNFPGRFSGRQFSNSRSEMNVSTLELGDSALYLCASSYRTSGLTDTQYFGPGTRLTVL.

This clone is medium-sized. The chain is built from TRBV28 and TRBJ2-7; 7 nucleotides match TRBD1. After removal of 5 bases from V and 3 bases from J, the junction contained 10 bases not matched to a gene. CDR3 length: 15 amino acids. Germline loops: CDR1 MDHEN, CDR2 SYDVKM. The CDR3 coding sequence is TGTGCCAGCAGTACCCCACAGGGGTTCCTCTACGAGCAGTACTTC. It is translated as CASSTPQGFLYEQYF.

This clone was observed a few times. The CDR3 nucleotides read TGTGCCAGCAGCAAACAGGTCGCACAGGGGTACTACGAGCAGTACGTC. Its translation: CASSKQVAQGYYEQYV. The chain couples TRBV21-1 to TRBJ2-7; TRBD1 is the table's D call and was not checked against the DNA. TRBV21-1 is classified as a pseudogene. CDR3 length: 16 residues.

The rearrangement uses TRBV30 and TRBJ1-3; no clear D. CDR1 and CDR2 from the germline V gene are GTSNPN and SVGIG (reference sequence). Trimming stripped 2 bases from V and 0 bases from J, with 5 bases between. The CDR3 is made up of 13 amino acids. The CDR3 spells CAWSHHSGNTIYF. CDR3 sequence (DNA): TGTGCCTGGAGTCATCACTCTGGAAACACCATATATTTT.